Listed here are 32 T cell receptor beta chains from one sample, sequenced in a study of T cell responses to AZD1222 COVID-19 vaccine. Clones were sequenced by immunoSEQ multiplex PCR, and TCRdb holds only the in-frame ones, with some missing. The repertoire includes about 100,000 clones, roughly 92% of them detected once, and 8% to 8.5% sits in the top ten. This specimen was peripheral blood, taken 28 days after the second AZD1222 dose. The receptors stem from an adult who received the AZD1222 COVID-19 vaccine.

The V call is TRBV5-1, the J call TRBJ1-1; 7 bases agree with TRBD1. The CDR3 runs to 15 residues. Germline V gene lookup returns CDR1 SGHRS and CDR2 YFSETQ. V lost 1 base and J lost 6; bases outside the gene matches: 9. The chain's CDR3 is CASSLIGTAAPEAFF. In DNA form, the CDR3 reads TGCGCCAGCAGCTTGATAGGGACAGCCGCCCCTGAAGCTTTCTTT.

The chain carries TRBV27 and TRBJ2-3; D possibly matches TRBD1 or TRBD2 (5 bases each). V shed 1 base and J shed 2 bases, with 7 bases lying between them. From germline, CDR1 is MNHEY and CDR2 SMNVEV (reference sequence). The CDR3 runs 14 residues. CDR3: CASSLWDHTDTQYF. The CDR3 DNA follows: TGTGCCAGCAGTTTATGGGACCACACAGATACGCAGTATTTT.

The CDR3: CASSYYWDGRKTQYF. The CDR3 nucleotides read TGTGCCAGCAGTTACTACTGGGACGGGCGCAAGACCCAGTACTTC. The chain combines TRBV6-2 or TRBV6-3 with TRBJ2-5; D is perhaps TRBD1 or TRBD2 (5 bases each). The CDR3 extends over 15 amino acids. V dropped 1 base and J dropped 6 bases, with 15 bases sitting between them. Germline CDR1 MNHEY, CDR2 SVGEGT.

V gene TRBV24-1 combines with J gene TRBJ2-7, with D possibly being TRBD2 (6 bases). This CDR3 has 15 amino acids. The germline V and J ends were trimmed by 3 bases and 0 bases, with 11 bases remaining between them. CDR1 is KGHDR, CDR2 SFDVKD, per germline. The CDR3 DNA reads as TGTGCCACCAGTGATGGAGGGACGGCCTCCTACGAGCAGTACTTC. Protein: CATSDGGTASYEQYF.

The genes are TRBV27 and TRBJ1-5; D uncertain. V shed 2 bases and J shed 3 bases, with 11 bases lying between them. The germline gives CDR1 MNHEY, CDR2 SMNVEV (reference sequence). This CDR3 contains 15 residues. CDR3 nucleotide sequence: TGTGCCAGCAGTTTAAGCGCTACTACCAATCAGCCCCAGCATTTT. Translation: CASSLSATTNQPQHF.

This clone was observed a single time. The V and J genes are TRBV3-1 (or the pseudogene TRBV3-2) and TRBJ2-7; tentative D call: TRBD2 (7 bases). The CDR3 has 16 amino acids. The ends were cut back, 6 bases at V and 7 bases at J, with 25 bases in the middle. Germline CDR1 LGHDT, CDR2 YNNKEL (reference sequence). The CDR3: CASREESRLQGGEQYF. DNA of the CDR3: TGTGCCAGCAGGGAAGAGAGCCGCCTACAGGGAGGGGAGCAGTACTTC.

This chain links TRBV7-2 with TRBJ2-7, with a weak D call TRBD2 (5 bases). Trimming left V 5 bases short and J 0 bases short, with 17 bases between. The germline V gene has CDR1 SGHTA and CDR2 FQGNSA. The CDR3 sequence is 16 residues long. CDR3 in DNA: TGTGCCAGCAGCCCAAGGGCTAGCCCGAGCTCCTACGAGCAGTACTTC. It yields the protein CASSPRASPSSYEQYF.

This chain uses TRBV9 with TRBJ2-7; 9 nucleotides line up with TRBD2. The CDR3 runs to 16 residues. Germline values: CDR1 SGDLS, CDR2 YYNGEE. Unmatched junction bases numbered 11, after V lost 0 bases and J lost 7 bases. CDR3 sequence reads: CASSVEASGNLGEQYF. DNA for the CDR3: TGTGCCAGCAGCGTAGAGGCTAGCGGGAATCTTGGAGAGCAGTACTTC.

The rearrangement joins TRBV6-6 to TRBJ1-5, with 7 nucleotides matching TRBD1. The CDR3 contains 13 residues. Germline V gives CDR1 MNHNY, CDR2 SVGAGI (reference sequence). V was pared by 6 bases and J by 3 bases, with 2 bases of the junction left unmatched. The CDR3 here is CASSTGDNQPQHF. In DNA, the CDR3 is TGTGCCAGCAGCACAGGGGACAATCAGCCCCAGCATTTT.

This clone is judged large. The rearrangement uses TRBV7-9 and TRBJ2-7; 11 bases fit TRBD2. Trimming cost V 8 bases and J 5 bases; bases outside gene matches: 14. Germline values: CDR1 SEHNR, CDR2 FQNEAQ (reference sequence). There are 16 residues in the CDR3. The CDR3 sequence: CASPPPGLAGGHEQYF. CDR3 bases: TGTGCCAGCCCGCCTCCGGGTCTAGCGGGAGGCCACGAGCAGTACTTC.

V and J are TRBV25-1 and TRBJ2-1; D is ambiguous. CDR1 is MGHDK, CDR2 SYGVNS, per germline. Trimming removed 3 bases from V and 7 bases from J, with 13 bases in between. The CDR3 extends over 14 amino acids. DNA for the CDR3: TGTGCCAGCAGTGACGTGATGGCGGCGAATGAGCAGTTCTTC. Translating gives CASSDVMAANEQFF.

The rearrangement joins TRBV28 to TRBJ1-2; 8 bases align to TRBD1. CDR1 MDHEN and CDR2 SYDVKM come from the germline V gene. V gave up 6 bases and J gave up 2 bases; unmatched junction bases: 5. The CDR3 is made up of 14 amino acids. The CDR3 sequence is CASRRQGINYGYTF. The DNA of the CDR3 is TGTGCCAGCAGGCGACAGGGGATAAACTATGGCTACACCTTC.

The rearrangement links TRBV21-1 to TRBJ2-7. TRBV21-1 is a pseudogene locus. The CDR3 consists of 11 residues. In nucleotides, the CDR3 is TGTGCCAGCAGCAAATCCCACGAGCAGTACTTC. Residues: CASSKSHEQYF.

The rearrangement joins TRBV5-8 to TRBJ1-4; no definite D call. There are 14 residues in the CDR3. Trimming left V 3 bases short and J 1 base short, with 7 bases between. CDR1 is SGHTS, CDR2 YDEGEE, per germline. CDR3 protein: CASSSGRTNEKLFF. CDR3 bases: TGTGCCAGCAGCTCCGGACGAACTAATGAAAAACTGTTTTTT.

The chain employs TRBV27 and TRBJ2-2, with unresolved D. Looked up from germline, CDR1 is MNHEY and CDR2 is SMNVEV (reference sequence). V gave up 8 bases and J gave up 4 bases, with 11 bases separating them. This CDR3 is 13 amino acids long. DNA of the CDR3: TGTGCCAGCGGCCTAGTTGCCACCGGGGAGCTGTTTTTT. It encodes CASGLVATGELFF.

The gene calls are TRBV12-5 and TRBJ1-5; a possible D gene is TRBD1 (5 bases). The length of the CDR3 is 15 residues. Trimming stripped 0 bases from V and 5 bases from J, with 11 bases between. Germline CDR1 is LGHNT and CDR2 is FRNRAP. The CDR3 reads CASGLVRDGYQPQHF. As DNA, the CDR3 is TGTGCTAGTGGTTTGGTACGGGACGGTTATCAGCCCCAGCATTTT.

The DNA of the CDR3 is TGCGCCAGCAGCCAAGATCGCCCCCGACAGGGGGCAAAAGATACGCAGTATTTT. This translates into CASSQDRPRQGAKDTQYF. The chain couples TRBV4-1 to TRBJ2-3; 10 nucleotides match TRBD1. J lost 5 bases, V lost 0 bases, and 11 bases had no gene match. The germline V gene encodes CDR1 MGHRA and CDR2 YSYEKL. This CDR3 is built from 18 residues.

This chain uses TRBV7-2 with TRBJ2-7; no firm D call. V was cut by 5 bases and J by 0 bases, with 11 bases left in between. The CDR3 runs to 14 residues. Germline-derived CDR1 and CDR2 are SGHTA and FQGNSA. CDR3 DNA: TGTGCCAGCAGCGCCCAACAGAGCTCCTACGAGCAGTACTTC. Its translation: CASSAQQSSYEQYF.

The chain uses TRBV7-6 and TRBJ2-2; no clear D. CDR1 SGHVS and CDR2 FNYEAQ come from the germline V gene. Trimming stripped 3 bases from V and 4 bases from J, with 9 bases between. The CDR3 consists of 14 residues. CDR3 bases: TGTGCCAGCAGCTTGGGGTCCCCCACCGGGGAGCTGTTTTTT. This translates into CASSLGSPTGELFF.

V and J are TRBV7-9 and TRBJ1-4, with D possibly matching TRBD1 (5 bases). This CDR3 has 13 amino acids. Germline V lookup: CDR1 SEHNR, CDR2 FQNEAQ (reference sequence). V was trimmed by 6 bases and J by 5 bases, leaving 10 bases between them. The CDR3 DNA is TGTGCCAGCAGGGAAGGGGCGAATGAAAAACTGTTTTTT. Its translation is CASREGANEKLFF. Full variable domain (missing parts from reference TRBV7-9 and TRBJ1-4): DTGVSQNPRHKITKRGQNVTFRCDPISEHNRLYWYRQTLGQGPEFLTYFQNEAQLEKSRLLSDRFSAERPKGSFSTLEIQRTEQGDSAMYLCASREGANEKLFFGSGTQLSVL.

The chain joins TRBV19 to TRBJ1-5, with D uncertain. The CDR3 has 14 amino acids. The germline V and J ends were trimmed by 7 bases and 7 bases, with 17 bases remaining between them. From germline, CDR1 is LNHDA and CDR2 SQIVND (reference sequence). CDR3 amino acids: CASNPGAGYQPQHF. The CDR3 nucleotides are TGTGCCAGTAATCCTGGCGCGGGGTACCAGCCCCAGCATTTT. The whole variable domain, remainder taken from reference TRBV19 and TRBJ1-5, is DGGITQSPKYLFRKEGQNVTLSCEQNLNHDAMYWYRQDPGQGLRLIYYSQIVNDFQKGDIAEGYSVSREKKESFPLTVTSAQKNPTAFYLCASNPGAGYQPQHFGDGTRLSIL.

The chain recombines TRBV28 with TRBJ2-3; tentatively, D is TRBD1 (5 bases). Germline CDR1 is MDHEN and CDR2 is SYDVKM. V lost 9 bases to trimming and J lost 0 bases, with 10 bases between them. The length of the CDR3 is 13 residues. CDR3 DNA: TGTGCCAGTAAAGGGGCTAGCACAGATACGCAGTATTTT. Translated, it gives CASKGASTDTQYF.

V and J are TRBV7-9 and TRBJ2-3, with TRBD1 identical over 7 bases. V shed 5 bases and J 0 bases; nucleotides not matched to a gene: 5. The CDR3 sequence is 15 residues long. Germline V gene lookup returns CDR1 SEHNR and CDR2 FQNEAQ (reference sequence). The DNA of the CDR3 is TGTGCCAGCAGCCTTGGACAGGCGAGCACAGATACGCAGTATTTT. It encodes CASSLGQASTDTQYF. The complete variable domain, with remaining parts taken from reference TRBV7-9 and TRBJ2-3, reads DTGVSQNPRHKITKRGQNVTFRCDPISEHNRLYWYRQTLGQGPEFLTYFQNEAQLEKSRLLSDRFSAERPKGSFSTLEIQRTEQGDSAMYLCASSLGQASTDTQYFGPGTRLTVL.

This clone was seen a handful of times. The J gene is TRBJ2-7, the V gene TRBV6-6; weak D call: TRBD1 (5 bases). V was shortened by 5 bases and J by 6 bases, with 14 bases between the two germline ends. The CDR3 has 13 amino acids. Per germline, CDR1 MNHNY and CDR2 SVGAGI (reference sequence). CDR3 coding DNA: TGTGCCAGCAGTCCCAGGGCGGAGCTCGAGCAGTACTTC. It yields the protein CASSPRAELEQYF.

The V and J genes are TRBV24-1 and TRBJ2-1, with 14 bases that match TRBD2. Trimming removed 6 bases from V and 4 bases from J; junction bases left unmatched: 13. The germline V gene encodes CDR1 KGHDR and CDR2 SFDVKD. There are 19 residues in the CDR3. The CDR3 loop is CATSNPGTSGSGEYNEQFF. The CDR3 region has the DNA TGTGCCACCAGTAATCCCGGGACTAGCGGGAGTGGGGAGTACAATGAGCAGTTCTTC.

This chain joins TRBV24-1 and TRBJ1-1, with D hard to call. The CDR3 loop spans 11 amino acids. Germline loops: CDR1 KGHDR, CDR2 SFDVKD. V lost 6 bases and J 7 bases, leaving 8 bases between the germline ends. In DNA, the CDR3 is TGTGCCACCAGTTTTGGCGGTGAAGCTTTCTTT. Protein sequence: CATSFGGEAFF.

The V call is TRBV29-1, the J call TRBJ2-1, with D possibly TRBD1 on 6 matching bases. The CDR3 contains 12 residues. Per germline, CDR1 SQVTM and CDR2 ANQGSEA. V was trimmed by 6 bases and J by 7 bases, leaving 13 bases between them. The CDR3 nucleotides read TGCAGCGTGGCGACAGGCGCTAATGAGCAGTTCTTC. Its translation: CSVATGANEQFF.

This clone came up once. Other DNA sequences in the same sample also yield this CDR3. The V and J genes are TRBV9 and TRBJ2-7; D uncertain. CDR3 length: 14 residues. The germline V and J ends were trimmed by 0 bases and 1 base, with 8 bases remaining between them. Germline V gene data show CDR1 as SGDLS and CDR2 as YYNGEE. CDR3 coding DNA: TGTGCCAGCAGCGTAGCTTCGTCTTCCTACGAGCAGTACTTC. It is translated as CASSVASSSYEQYF.

The CDR3 is CASSRTGSSYEQYF. CDR3 sequence (DNA): TGTGCCAGCAGCCGGACAGGAAGCTCCTACGAGCAGTACTTC. This chain connects TRBV7-8 to TRBJ2-7; 7 positions match TRBD1. This CDR3 has 14 residues. V shed 5 bases and J 0 bases; nucleotides not matched to a gene: 4. The germline CDR1 and CDR2 sequences are SGHVS and FQNEAQ.

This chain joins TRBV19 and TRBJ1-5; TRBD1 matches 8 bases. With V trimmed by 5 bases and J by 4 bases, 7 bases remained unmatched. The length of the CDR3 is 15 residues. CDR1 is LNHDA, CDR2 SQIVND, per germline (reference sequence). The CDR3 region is CASSAVTGGNQPQHF. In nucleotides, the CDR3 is TGTGCCAGTAGTGCCGTCACAGGGGGGAATCAGCCCCAGCATTTT.

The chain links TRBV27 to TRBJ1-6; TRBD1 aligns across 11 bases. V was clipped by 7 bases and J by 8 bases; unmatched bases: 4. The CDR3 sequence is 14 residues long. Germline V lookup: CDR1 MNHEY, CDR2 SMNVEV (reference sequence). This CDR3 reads CASTKGQGDSPLHF. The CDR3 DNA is TGTGCCAGCACCAAGGGACAGGGGGATTCACCCCTCCACTTT.

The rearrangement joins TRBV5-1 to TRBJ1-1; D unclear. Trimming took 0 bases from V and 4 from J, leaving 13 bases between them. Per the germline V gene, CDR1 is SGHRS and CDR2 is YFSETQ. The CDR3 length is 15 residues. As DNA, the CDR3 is TGCGCCAGCAGCTTGGACGGGAGTGTAGGCACTGAAGCTTTCTTT. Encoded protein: CASSLDGSVGTEAFF.